The 19 T cell receptor beta chains below were found in one sample sequenced in a study of blood T cell repertoires in COVID-19. TCRdb's table, derived via immunoSEQ multiplex PCR, lists solely in-frame clones and lacks some. Here the sample spans 60,000 to 85,000 clones, about 82% being singletons. The sample consisted of peripheral blood. These receptors all stem from an older woman with acute or convalescent COVID-19.

The chain uses TRBV11-2 and TRBJ1-2, with D unclear. CDR1 and CDR2 (germline): SGHAT, FQNNGV. V gave up 0 bases and J gave up 1 base, with 6 bases separating them. This CDR3 is built from 14 residues. CDR3 protein: CASSLDSVNYGYTF. Written as DNA, the CDR3 is TGTGCCAGCAGCTTAGATAGCGTTAACTATGGCTACACCTTC.

This clone was seen more than once but under ten times. The rearrangement uses TRBV5-5 and TRBJ2-1; D might be TRBD1 (8 bases). This CDR3 has 15 residues. V lost 0 bases to trimming and J lost 6 bases, with 13 bases between them. From germline, CDR1 is SGHKS and CDR2 YYEKEE (reference sequence). The CDR3 nucleotides read TGTGCCAGCAGCTTGGACAGGGGGGGCTTCAATGAGCAGTTCTTC. It encodes CASSLDRGGFNEQFF.

This clone was recorded only once. The chain has TRBV19 and TRBJ2-5, with 9 bases fitting TRBD1. The CDR3 runs to 14 residues. The V segment lost 7 bases and the J segment 4 bases; nucleotides outside the gene matches: 7. CDR1 LNHDA and CDR2 SQIVND come from the germline V gene (reference sequence). As DNA, the CDR3 is TGTGCCAGTAAAAGACAGGGGGATGGAGAGACCCAGTACTTC. Amino acid sequence: CASKRQGDGETQYF.

The chain is built from TRBV6-2 or TRBV6-3 and TRBJ1-2, with 7 bases aligning to TRBD1. Germline V lookup: CDR1 MNHEY, CDR2 SVGEGT. The CDR3 extends over 18 amino acids. V lost 6 bases, J lost 1 base, and 17 bases stayed unmatched. For the CDR3, the DNA is TGTGCCAGCAGCTCACCAGACCAGGGGGAGCGAAGTAACTATGGCTACACCTTC. Its protein is CASSSPDQGERSNYGYTF.

This clone was found a few times. The chain joins TRBV19 to TRBJ1-1; TRBD1 agrees at 11 bases. Germline V lookup: CDR1 LNHDA, CDR2 SQIVND (reference sequence). The ends lost 7 bases at V and 5 bases at J; junction bases unmatched: 9. This CDR3 is 15 amino acids long. Written as DNA, the CDR3 is TGTGCCAGTACTGGACAGGGGGCGCGAGGGACTGAAGCTTTCTTT. Translated: CASTGQGARGTEAFF.

The V and J genes are TRBV10-1 and TRBJ2-7; D is uncertain. Trimming stripped 2 bases from V and 8 bases from J, with 10 bases between. Germline loops: CDR1 WNHNN, CDR2 SYGVQD (reference sequence). This CDR3 is 12 amino acids long. The CDR3 spells CASSENAAKQYF. CDR3 coding DNA: TGCGCCAGCAGTGAGAATGCGGCCAAGCAGTACTTC.

The J gene is TRBJ1-3, the V gene TRBV7-8; D call uncertain. This CDR3 has 16 residues. V gave up 0 bases and J gave up 0 bases, with 9 bases separating them. The V gene's germline CDR1 is SGHVS and CDR2 FQNEAQ. The CDR3 reads CASSLASQNSGNTIYF. The CDR3 bases are TGTGCCAGCAGCTTAGCGTCACAGAACTCTGGAAACACCATATATTTT.

The genes are TRBV29-1 and TRBJ1-1, with 7 positions matching TRBD1. Germline lookup yields CDR1 SQVTM and CDR2 ANQGSEA. The V and J ends lost 5 bases and 3 bases, in that order; junction bases with no gene match: 6. The CDR3 is 13 residues long. This chain's CDR3 is CSVLRQGDTEAFF. CDR3 nucleotide sequence: TGCAGCGTTCTTCGACAGGGTGACACTGAAGCTTTCTTT.

A word on this clone: Other DNA sequences from this sample encode an identical CDR3 as well. The rearrangement uses TRBV7-9 and TRBJ2-1, with D uncertain. V was clipped by 1 base and J by 0 bases, with 4 bases between them. Germline assignment: CDR1 SEHNR and CDR2 FQNEAQ (reference sequence). The CDR3 totals 14 residues. This CDR3 reads CASSLGSSYNEQFF. The CDR3 nucleotides read TGTGCCAGCAGCTTAGGTAGCTCCTACAATGAGCAGTTCTTC.

The chain recombines TRBV5-5 with TRBJ2-7; no reliable D call. The CDR3 consists of 13 residues. Germline CDR1 SGHKS, CDR2 YYEKEE (reference sequence). Deletions cut 4 bases from V and 2 bases from J, with 10 bases between. CDR3: CASSQSSPYEQYV. The CDR3 region has the DNA TGTGCCAGCAGCCAGAGTAGCCCCTACGAGCAGTACGTC.

The genes are TRBV19 and TRBJ2-1; perhaps TRBD1 as D (6 bases). Trimming cost V 3 bases and J 5 bases, with 14 bases left between them. Germline assignment: CDR1 LNHDA and CDR2 SQIVND (reference sequence). The length of the CDR3 is 15 residues. CDR3 sequence reads: CASSMGPGVHNEQFF. DNA of the CDR3: TGTGCCAGTAGTATGGGGCCAGGGGTACACAATGAGCAGTTCTTC.

The V call is TRBV11-2, the J call TRBJ1-6, with D maybe TRBD1 (6 bases). Looked up from germline, CDR1 is SGHAT and CDR2 is FQNNGV. This CDR3 has 15 amino acids. The V gene lost 3 bases and the J gene lost 6 bases, with 12 bases spanning the gap. CDR3 DNA sequence: TGTGCCAGCAGCTTGGACGGGGGGCCTAATTCACCCCTCCACTTT. Translation: CASSLDGGPNSPLHF. The variable domain in full, completed from reference TRBV11-2 and TRBJ1-6, reads EAGVAQSPRYKIIEKRQSVAFWCNPISGHATLYWYQQILGQGPKLLIQFQNNGVVDDSQLPKDRFSAERLKGVDSTLKIQPAKLEDSAVYLCASSLDGGPNSPLHFGNGTRLTVT.

The chain has TRBV19 and TRBJ1-5, with 7 bases identical to TRBD1. Germline CDR1 is LNHDA and CDR2 is SQIVND (reference sequence). The trim removed 4 bases at V and 6 bases at J, leaving 6 bases unmatched. This CDR3 is built from 14 residues. Here the CDR3 reads CASSTYRGSQPQHF. In DNA, the CDR3 is TGTGCCAGTAGTACATACAGGGGATCTCAGCCCCAGCATTTT.

The genes are TRBV6-5 and TRBJ2-5; 10 nucleotides line up with TRBD2. J was trimmed by 1 base and V by 6 bases; bases with no gene match: 5. Germline lookup yields CDR1 MNHEY and CDR2 SVGAGI. The CDR3 contains 15 residues. This chain's CDR3 is CASRRTSGPQETQYF. CDR3 DNA: TGTGCCAGCAGAAGGACTAGCGGACCCCAAGAGACCCAGTACTTC.

The V gene is TRBV29-1, the J gene TRBJ1-1; 8 positions match TRBD1. The CDR3 contains 12 residues. Germline trimming cut 7 bases from V and 1 base from J; bases unmatched to any gene: 2. Germline lookup yields CDR1 SQVTM and CDR2 ANQGSEA. CDR3 sequence (DNA): TGCAGCGGCGGACAGGGGAACACTGAAGCTTTCTTT. As protein: CSGGQGNTEAFF.

This sequence joins TRBV9 and TRBJ2-7; D perhaps matches TRBD2 (6 bases). CDR1 SGDLS and CDR2 YYNGEE come from the germline V gene. Trimming shortened V by 4 bases and J by 2 bases, and 28 bases separated the two germline ends. This CDR3 region has 19 residues. The CDR3 loop reads CASSTPRREAGLSPYEQYV. The DNA for the CDR3 is TGTGCCAGCAGCACTCCGAGGAGGGAGGCAGGCCTTTCCCCCTACGAGCAGTACGTC.

This sequence joins TRBV6-2 or TRBV6-3 and TRBJ2-2, with D tentatively TRBD1 (6 bases). Germline lookup yields CDR1 MNHEY and CDR2 SVGEGT. There are 15 residues in the CDR3. With 2 bases removed from V and 1 base from J, the gap between germline ends came to 8 bases. CDR3 nucleotide sequence: TGTGCCAGCAGTTACGCCAGGGGGAACACCGGGGAGCTGTTTTTT. Amino acids: CASSYARGNTGELFF.

This rearrangement joins TRBV6-5 to TRBJ1-2; 7 nucleotides line up with TRBD1. V lost 6 bases and J lost 6; bases outside the gene matches: 7. There are 13 residues in the CDR3. Germline loops: CDR1 MNHEY, CDR2 SVGAGI. In DNA, the CDR3 is TGTGCCAGCAGGGAGACAGGGTTTCATGGCTACACCTTC. It is translated as CASRETGFHGYTF.

The V call is TRBV6-6, the J call TRBJ1-5; weak D call: TRBD1 (6 bases). This CDR3 is 14 amino acids long. V lost 10 bases to trimming and J lost 0 bases, with 13 bases between them. Germline V gene sequence: CDR1 MNHNY, CDR2 SVGAGI (reference sequence). Written as DNA, the CDR3 is TGTGCCATCCAGGACAGATCTAGCAATCAGCCCCAGCATTTT. As protein: CAIQDRSSNQPQHF.